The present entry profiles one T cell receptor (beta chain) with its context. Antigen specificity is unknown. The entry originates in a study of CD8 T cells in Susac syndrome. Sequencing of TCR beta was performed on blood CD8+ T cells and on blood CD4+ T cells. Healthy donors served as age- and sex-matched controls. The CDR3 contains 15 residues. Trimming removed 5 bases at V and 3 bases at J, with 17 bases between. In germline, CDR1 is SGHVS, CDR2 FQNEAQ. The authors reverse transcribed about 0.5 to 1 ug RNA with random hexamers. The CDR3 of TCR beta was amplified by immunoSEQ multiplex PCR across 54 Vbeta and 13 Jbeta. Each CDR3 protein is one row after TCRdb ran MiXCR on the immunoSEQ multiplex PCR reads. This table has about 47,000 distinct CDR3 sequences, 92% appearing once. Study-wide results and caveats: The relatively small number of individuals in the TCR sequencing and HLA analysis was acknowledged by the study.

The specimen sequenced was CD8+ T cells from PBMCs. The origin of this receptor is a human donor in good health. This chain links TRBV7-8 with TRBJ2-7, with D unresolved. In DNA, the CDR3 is TGTGCCAGCAGCCCTACGAGGATAGCTTACTACGAGCAGTACTTC. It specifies CASSPTRIAYYEQYF.